One and the same sample provided the 24 T cell receptor beta chains below, sequenced in a study of T cell responses to AZD1222 COVID-19 vaccine. Assay used: immunoSEQ multiplex PCR; TCRdb lists only in-frame clones, some missing. The table includes about 98,000 clones, just over 85% detected once. Here the sequenced sample was peripheral blood, taken on day 0 of MenACWY control vaccination. The receptors originated from an adult in good health.

This clone was seen once. The chain links TRBV18 to TRBJ1-4; D is unresolved. The germline V gene encodes CDR1 KGHSH and CDR2 LQKENI. The CDR3 runs 13 residues. The V and J ends lost 3 bases and 13 bases respectively, with 15 bases between them. CDR3 nucleotides: TGTGCCAGCTCACCTAACGACCAGCGCGGACTGTTTTTT. This sequence encodes CASSPNDQRGLFF.

This chain joins TRBV19 and TRBJ2-6, with D hard to call. V dropped 3 bases and J dropped 0 bases, with 3 bases sitting between them. Germline V CDR1 and CDR2: LNHDA, SQIVND (reference sequence). The CDR3 totals 14 residues. The CDR3 DNA reads TGTGCCAGTAGTATGGACTCTGGGGCCAACGTCCTGACTTTC. Translating gives CASSMDSGANVLTF.

This chain joins TRBV24-1 and TRBJ1-2; D unclear. The CDR3 length is 14 residues. V dropped 4 bases and J dropped 8 bases, with 16 bases sitting between them. Germline V lookup: CDR1 KGHDR, CDR2 SFDVKD. The CDR3 region is CATSESGLTWGYTF. As DNA, the CDR3 is TGTGCCACCAGTGAGTCAGGCCTTACGTGGGGCTACACCTTC.

This sequence joins TRBV7-9 and TRBJ1-5; D unresolved. Germline V gives CDR1 SEHNR, CDR2 FQNEAQ (reference sequence). With 5 bases removed from V and 5 bases from J, the gap between germline ends came to 19 bases. The CDR3 has 16 amino acids. This chain's CDR3 is CASSQDSAILHQPQHF. CDR3 sequence (DNA): TGTGCCAGCAGCCAGGACTCTGCAATTCTACATCAGCCCCAGCATTTT.

The rearrangement links TRBV14 to TRBJ2-3; 11 bases line up with TRBD1. Germline CDR1 SGHDN, CDR2 FVKESK. There are 15 residues in the CDR3. V dropped 4 bases and J dropped 4; count of bases not matched to a gene: 4. The CDR3 sequence is CASSPGTGGPDTQYF. The CDR3, as DNA: TGTGCCAGCAGCCCCGGGACAGGGGGGCCAGATACGCAGTATTTT.

CDR3 amino acids: CASSSRGQGKADTQYF. The CDR3 DNA reads TGTGCCAGCAGTTCACGGGGACAGGGAAAGGCAGATACGCAGTATTTT. V usage is TRBV28 and J usage is TRBJ2-3; 9 positions agree with TRBD1. CDR1 is MDHEN and CDR2 is SYDVKM in the germline V gene. The J segment lost 4 bases and the V segment lost 4 bases, leaving 9 bases of the junction unmatched. This CDR3 is built from 16 residues.

This clone came up once. The V gene is TRBV6-2 or TRBV6-3, the J gene TRBJ1-6, with no clear D. Trimming left V 0 bases short and J 4 bases short, with 25 bases between. The germline CDR1 and CDR2 sequences are MNHEY and SVGEGT. This CDR3 comprises 21 residues. CDR3 loop: CASSYSMEPNDNSRYNSPLHF. For the CDR3, the DNA is TGTGCCAGCAGTTACTCGATGGAACCAAACGATAATTCCCGTTATAATTCACCCCTCCACTTT.

The V call is TRBV6-1, the J call TRBJ2-1; D call uncertain. The CDR3 length is 11 residues. The V gene lost 3 bases and the J gene lost 8 bases, with 5 bases spanning the gap. Germline values: CDR1 MNHNS, CDR2 SASEGT. CDR3 residues: CASSDLYEQFF. Here the CDR3 DNA reads TGTGCCAGCAGTGACCTCTATGAGCAGTTCTTC.

The chain is built from TRBV6-2 or TRBV6-3 and TRBJ2-5, with 8 bases identical to TRBD1. J gave up 4 bases and V 6 bases, and 10 bases lay outside the gene matches. CDR3 length: 15 residues. CDR1 and CDR2 from the germline V gene are MNHEY and SVGEGT. CDR3 nucleotides: TGTGCCAGCAGCACGGTTGGACAGGGTGGAGAGACCCAGTACTTC. This codes for CASSTVGQGGETQYF.

The rearrangement uses TRBV2 and TRBJ2-1; D is perhaps TRBD1 (5 bases). In germline, CDR1 is SNHLY, CDR2 FYNNEI. The CDR3 loop spans 12 amino acids. The V end was cut by 2 bases, the J end by 12 bases, with 11 bases between. CDR3 region: CASSEFRVWQFF. The CDR3 nucleotides read TGTGCCAGCAGTGAATTCAGGGTATGGCAGTTCTTC. The entire variable domain, with the rest obtained from reference TRBV2 and TRBJ2-1, is as follows: EPEVTQTPSHQVTQMGQEVILRCVPISNHLYFYWYRQILGQKVEFLVSFYNNEISEKSEIFDDQFSVERPDGSNFTLKIRSTKLEDSAMYFCASSEFRVWQFFGPGTRLTVL.

The chain is built from TRBV5-1 and TRBJ1-2; D is uncertain. Per germline, CDR1 SGHRS and CDR2 YFSETQ. V lost 4 bases, J lost 7 bases, and 23 bases lay in between. CDR3 size: 16 residues. In DNA, the CDR3 is TGCGCCAGCAGCCTCCCCGAGAGGGAAAGGATCCCTGGCTACACCTTC. Translated, it gives CASSLPERERIPGYTF.

The chain has TRBV5-6 and TRBJ1-3; D remains unclear. There are 14 residues in the CDR3. From germline, CDR1 is SGHDT and CDR2 YYEEEE. V lost 5 bases to trimming and J lost 3 bases, with 12 bases between them. This CDR3 is CASSFADNGNTIYF. CDR3 coding DNA: TGTGCCAGCAGTTTTGCAGATAATGGAAACACCATATATTTT.

This chain joins TRBV30 and TRBJ1-5; no clear D. The germline V and J ends were trimmed by 0 bases and 5 bases, with 11 bases remaining between them. Germline V CDR1 and CDR2: GTSNPN, SVGIG (reference sequence). CDR3 length: 14 amino acids. The CDR3: CAWSVTGSDQPQHF. The CDR3 nucleotides read TGTGCCTGGAGTGTAACTGGTTCGGATCAGCCCCAGCATTTT.

This chain links TRBV5-1 with TRBJ1-1; a weak D match, TRBD1 (6 bases). This CDR3 comprises 15 residues. Trimming left V 2 bases short and J 3 bases short, with 14 bases between. The germline V gene has CDR1 SGHRS and CDR2 YFSETQ. CDR3 DNA sequence: TGCGCCAGCAGCTTTGGAGGGGGGGCGGACACTGAAGCTTTCTTT. Protein product: CASSFGGGADTEAFF.

The genes are TRBV7-2 and TRBJ2-1; D perhaps matches TRBD2 (5 bases). The CDR3 is made up of 14 amino acids. Germline CDR1 reads SGHTA; CDR2 reads FQGNSA. Trimming pared 5 bases from V and 8 bases from J, leaving 16 bases between. The CDR3 DNA follows: TGTGCCAGCAGCATCACTAGGAATCCCGATGAGCAGTTCTTC. It yields the protein CASSITRNPDEQFF.

The sample holds a few counts of this clone. The gene calls are TRBV3-1 (or the pseudogene TRBV3-2) and TRBJ1-6; the D is unclear. CDR1 is LGHDT and CDR2 is YNNKEL in the germline V gene (reference sequence). The CDR3 extends over 15 amino acids. The V end lost 1 base, the J end lost 8 bases, and 12 bases lay between the germline ends. The CDR3 reads CASSQVVTGDSPLHF. As DNA, the CDR3 is TGTGCCAGCAGCCAAGTCGTCACCGGGGATTCACCCCTCCACTTT.

This clone was seen more than once but under ten times. V and J are TRBV10-3 and TRBJ2-1; 11 bases line up with TRBD2. The germline V gene encodes CDR1 ENHRY and CDR2 SYGVKD. This CDR3 contains 16 residues. Trimming removed 2 bases from V and 5 bases from J; junction bases left unmatched: 5. CDR3 nucleotide sequence: TGTGCCATCAGTGAGGAACTAGCGGGGGCCAACAATGAGCAGTTCTTC. Protein sequence: CAISEELAGANNEQFF.

The gene calls are TRBV2 and TRBJ1-5; D is unresolved. The CDR3 consists of 18 residues. Trimming pared 2 bases from V and 0 bases from J, leaving 17 bases between. CDR1 SNHLY and CDR2 FYNNEI come from the germline V gene. The CDR3 here is CASSEKGRVFDSNQPQHF. CDR3 DNA: TGTGCCAGCAGTGAAAAGGGTCGGGTTTTTGATAGCAATCAGCCCCAGCATTTT.

The V call is TRBV28, the J call TRBJ1-1; D gene ambiguous. The CDR3 consists of 11 residues. The germline V gene encodes CDR1 MDHEN and CDR2 SYDVKM. The V end lost 8 bases, the J end lost 5 bases, and 9 bases lay between the germline ends. CDR3 loop: CASVGDTEAFF. CDR3 in DNA: TGTGCCAGCGTTGGTGATACTGAAGCTTTCTTT.

V and J are TRBV7-9 and TRBJ1-5, with D uncertain. Trimming removed 5 bases at V and 6 bases at J, with 11 bases between. Germline CDR1 SEHNR, CDR2 FQNEAQ (reference sequence). This CDR3 contains 13 residues. The chain's CDR3 is CASSPGSGQPQHF. CDR3 coding DNA: TGTGCCAGCAGCCCTGGGTCGGGTCAGCCCCAGCATTTT. The variable domain in full, with the rest retrieved from reference TRBV7-9 and TRBJ1-5, is DTGVSQNPRHKITKRGQNVTFRCDPISEHNRLYWYRQTLGQGPEFLTYFQNEAQLEKSRLLSDRFSAERPKGSFSTLEIQRTEQGDSAMYLCASSPGSGQPQHFGDGTRLSIL.

The chain couples TRBV28 to TRBJ1-1; 7 bases agree with TRBD1. The CDR3 runs 14 residues. The germline CDR1 and CDR2 sequences are MDHEN and SYDVKM. V lost 6 bases, J lost 0 bases, and 4 bases stayed unmatched. The CDR3 is CASRTGTVNTEAFF. The CDR3 coding sequence is TGTGCCAGCAGGACCGGGACAGTGAACACTGAAGCTTTCTTT. The whole variable domain, remainder taken from reference TRBV28 and TRBJ1-1, is DVKVTQSSRYLVKRTGEKVFLECVQDMDHENMFWYRQDPGLGLRLIYFSYDVKMKEKGDIPEGYSVSREKKERFSLILESASTNQTSMYLCASRTGTVNTEAFFGQGTRLTVV.

V and J are TRBV19 and TRBJ1-2, with a tentative D call TRBD1 (6 bases). CDR1 is LNHDA and CDR2 is SQIVND in the germline V gene (reference sequence). The CDR3 covers 15 residues. V was cut by 3 bases and J by 2 bases, with 13 bases left in between. The CDR3: CASSIGGTGNYGYTF. In DNA, the CDR3 is TGTGCCAGTAGTATCGGGGGCACAGGCAACTATGGCTACACCTTC.

The CDR3 nucleotides are TGTGCCAGCAGCCTTCGGGGGCTTGAAAACATTCAGTACTTC. The encoded protein is CASSLRGLENIQYF. The chain links TRBV14 to TRBJ2-4; either TRBD1 or TRBD2 may fit D (6 bases each). The CDR3 covers 14 residues. Germline V gives CDR1 SGHDN, CDR2 FVKESK. V gave up 4 bases and J gave up 5 bases, with 12 bases separating them.

This clone was detected once. The chain joins TRBV4-2 to TRBJ1-1; D uncertain. CDR1 is LGHNA and CDR2 is YNFKEQ in the germline V gene. V shed 2 bases and J shed 4 bases, with 8 bases lying between them. The CDR3 is 13 amino acids. Written as DNA, the CDR3 is TGTGCCAGCAGCCAAACAAGGGCCACTGAAGCTTTCTTT. It encodes CASSQTRATEAFF.